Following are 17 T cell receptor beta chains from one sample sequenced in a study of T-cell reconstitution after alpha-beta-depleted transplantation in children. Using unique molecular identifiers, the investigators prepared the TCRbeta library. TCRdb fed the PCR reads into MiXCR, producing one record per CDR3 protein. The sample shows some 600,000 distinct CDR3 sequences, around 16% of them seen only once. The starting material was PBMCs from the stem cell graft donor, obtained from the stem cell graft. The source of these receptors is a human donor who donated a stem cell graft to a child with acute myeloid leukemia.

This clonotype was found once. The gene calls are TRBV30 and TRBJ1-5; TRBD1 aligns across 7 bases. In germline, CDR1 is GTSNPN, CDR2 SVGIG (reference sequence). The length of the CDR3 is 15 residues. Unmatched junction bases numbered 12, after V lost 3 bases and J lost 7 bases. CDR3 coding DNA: TGTGCCTGGAGGACGACAGGGCCTTTAGGCCAGCCCCAGCATTTT. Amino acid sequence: CAWRTTGPLGQPQHF.

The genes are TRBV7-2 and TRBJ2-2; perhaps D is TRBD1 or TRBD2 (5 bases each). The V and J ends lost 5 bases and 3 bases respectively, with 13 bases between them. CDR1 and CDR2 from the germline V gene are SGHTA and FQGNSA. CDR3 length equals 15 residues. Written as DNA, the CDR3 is TGTGCCAGCAGCGTAGATATGGGGGACACCGGGGAGCTGTTTTTT. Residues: CASSVDMGDTGELFF.

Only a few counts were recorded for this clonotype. CDR3 nucleotides: TGTGCCAGCAGCGTATCGGGGACGGACACCGGGGAGCTGTTTTTT. Protein sequence: CASSVSGTDTGELFF. V usage is TRBV9 and J usage is TRBJ2-2; D assignment may be TRBD1 or TRBD2 (5 bases each). Between the trimmed V and J ends, which lost 1 base and 3 bases, there was a span of 10 bases. This CDR3 spans 15 amino acids. Germline V CDR1 and CDR2: SGDLS, YYNGEE. Looking up the rest from reference TRBV9 and TRBJ2-2 gives the full variable domain: DSGVTQTPKHLITATGQRVTLRCSPRSGDLSVYWYQQSLDQGLQFLIQYYNGEERAKGNILERFSAQQFPDLHSELNLSSLELGDSALYFCASSVSGTDTGELFFGEGSRLTVL.

The CDR3 reads CASSSPDSRDSSYNEQFF. The CDR3, as DNA: TGCGCCAGCAGCTCCCCCGACTCTAGGGATTCCTCCTACAATGAGCAGTTCTTC. This rearrangement joins TRBV5-1 to TRBJ2-1; no firm D call. Germline-derived CDR1 and CDR2 are SGHRS and YFSETQ. Trimming took 3 bases from V and 0 from J, leaving 19 bases between them. The CDR3 is 18 amino acids. Variable domain in full (rest from reference TRBV5-1 and TRBJ2-1): KAGVTQTPRYLIKTRGQQVTLSCSPISGHRSVSWYQQTPGQGLQFLFEYFSETQRNKGNFPGRFSGRQFSNSRSEMNVSTLELGDSALYLCASSSPDSRDSSYNEQFFGPGTRLTVL.

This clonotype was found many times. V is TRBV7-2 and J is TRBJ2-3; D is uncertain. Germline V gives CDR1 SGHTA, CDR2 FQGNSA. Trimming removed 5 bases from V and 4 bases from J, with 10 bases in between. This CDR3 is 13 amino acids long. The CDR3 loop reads CASSPRVADTQYF. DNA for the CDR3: TGTGCCAGCAGCCCTAGGGTGGCAGATACGCAGTATTTT.

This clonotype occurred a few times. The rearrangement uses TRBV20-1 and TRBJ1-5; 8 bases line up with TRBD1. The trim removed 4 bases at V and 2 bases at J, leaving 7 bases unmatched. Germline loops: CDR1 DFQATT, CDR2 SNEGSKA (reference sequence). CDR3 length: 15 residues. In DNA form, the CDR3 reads TGCAGTGCTAATTCGGACAGGGACGGCAATCAGCCCCAGCATTTT. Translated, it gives CSANSDRDGNQPQHF.

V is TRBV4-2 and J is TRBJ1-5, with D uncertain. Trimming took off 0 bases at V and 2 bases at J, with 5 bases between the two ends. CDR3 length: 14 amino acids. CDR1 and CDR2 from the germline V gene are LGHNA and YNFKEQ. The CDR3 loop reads CASSQDFGNQPQHF. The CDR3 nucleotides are TGTGCCAGCAGCCAAGATTTTGGCAATCAGCCCCAGCATTTT.

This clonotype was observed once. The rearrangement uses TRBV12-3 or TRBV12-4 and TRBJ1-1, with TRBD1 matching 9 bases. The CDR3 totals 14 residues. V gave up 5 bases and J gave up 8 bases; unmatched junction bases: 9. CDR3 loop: CASSPGPGQGEAFF. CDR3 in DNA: TGTGCCAGCAGTCCGGGTCCGGGACAGGGCGAAGCTTTCTTT.

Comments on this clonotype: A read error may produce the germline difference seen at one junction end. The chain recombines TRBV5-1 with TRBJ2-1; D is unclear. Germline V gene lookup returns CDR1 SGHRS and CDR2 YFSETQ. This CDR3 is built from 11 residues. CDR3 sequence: CASISYNDQFF. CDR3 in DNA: TGCGCCAGCATCTCCTACAATGACCAGTTCTTC. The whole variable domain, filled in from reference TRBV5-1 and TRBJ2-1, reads KAGVTQTPRYLIKTRGQQVTLSCSPISGHRSVSWYQQTPGQGLQFLFEYFSETQRNKGNFPGRFSGRQFSNSRSEMNVSTLELGDSALYLCASISYNDQFFGPGTRLTVL.

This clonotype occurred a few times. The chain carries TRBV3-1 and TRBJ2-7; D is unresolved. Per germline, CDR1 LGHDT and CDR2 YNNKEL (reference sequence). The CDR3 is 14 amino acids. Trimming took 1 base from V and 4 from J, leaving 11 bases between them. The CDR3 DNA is TGTGCCAGCAGCCAAGGGTTGGGCCTTTACGAGCAGTACGTC. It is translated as CASSQGLGLYEQYV.

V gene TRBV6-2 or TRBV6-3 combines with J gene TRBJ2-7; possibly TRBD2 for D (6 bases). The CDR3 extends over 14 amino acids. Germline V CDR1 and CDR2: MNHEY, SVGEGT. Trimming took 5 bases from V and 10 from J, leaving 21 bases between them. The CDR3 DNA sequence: TGTGCCAGCAGTCCGGGAGCCACTACTTTTTCACAGTACTTC. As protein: CASSPGATTFSQYF.

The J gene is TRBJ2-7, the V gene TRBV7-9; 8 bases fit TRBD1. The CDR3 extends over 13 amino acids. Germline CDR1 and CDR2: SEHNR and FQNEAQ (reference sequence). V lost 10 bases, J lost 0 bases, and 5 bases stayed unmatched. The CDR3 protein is CATPGGDSYEQYF. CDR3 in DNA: TGTGCCACCCCAGGGGGCGACTCCTACGAGCAGTACTTC.

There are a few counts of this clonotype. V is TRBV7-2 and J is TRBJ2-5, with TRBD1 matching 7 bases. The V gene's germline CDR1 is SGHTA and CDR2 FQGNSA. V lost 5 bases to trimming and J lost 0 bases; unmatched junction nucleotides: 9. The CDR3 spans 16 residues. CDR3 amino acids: CASSPGQTGYQETQYF. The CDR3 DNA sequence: TGTGCCAGCAGCCCGGGACAGACAGGGTACCAAGAGACCCAGTACTTC.

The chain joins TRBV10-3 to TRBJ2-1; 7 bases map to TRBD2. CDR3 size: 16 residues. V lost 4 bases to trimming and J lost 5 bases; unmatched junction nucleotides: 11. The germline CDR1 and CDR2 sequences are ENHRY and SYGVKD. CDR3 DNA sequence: TGTGCCATCAGTGTAGGAGCGGGGTCAGGTAACAATGAGCAGTTCTTC. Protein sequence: CAISVGAGSGNNEQFF.

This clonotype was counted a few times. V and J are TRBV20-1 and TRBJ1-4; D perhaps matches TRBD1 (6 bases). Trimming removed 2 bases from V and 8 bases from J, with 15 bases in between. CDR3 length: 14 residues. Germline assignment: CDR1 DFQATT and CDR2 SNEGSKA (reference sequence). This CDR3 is CSARSSGVKEKLFF. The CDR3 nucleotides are TGCAGTGCTAGAAGTTCAGGGGTAAAAGAAAAACTGTTTTTT.

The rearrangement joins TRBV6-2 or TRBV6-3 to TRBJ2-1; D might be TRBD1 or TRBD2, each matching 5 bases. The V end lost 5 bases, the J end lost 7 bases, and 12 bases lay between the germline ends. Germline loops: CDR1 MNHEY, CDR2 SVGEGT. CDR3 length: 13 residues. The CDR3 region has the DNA TGTGCCAGCAGTCGAAGGGGAGTTAATGAGCAGTTCTTC. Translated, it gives CASSRRGVNEQFF.

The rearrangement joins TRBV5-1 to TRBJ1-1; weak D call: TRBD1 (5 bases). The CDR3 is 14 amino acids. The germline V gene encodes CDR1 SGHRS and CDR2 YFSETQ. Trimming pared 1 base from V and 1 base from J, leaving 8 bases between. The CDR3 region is CASSLQQANTEAFF. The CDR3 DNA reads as TGCGCCAGCAGCTTGCAACAGGCGAACACTGAAGCTTTCTTT.